A selection of T cell receptor beta chains follows, all from one sample in a study of T cell changes during pregnancy in multiple sclerosis. Sequenced by immunoSEQ multiplex PCR; TCRdb stores in-frame clones only, minus some. The sample contains about 77,000 clones, 70% to 90% of which appear only once. Material: peripheral blood, obtained before pregnancy. These receptors came from a female donor with multiple sclerosis, enrolled in a pregnancy study. CDR3s include the opening cysteine and the closing phenylalanine or tryptophan. Fields, in order: clone size, J gene, D gene, V gene, CDR3 protein, CDR3 DNA. The D gene is left open where the match is weak. Size is stated for part of the rows, as once, few or many counts, or as a class when the clone is expanded.

>-|TRBJ1-6|-|TRBV19
CASSRQNYNSPLHF
TGTGCCAGTAGTAGGCAGAACTATAATTCACCCCTCCACTTT
>-|TRBJ1-6|-|TRBV13
CASSPLGGSYNSPLHF
TGTGCCAGCAGCCCATTGGGGGGCTCCTATAATTCACCCCTCCACTTT
>-|TRBJ1-2|-|TRBV25-1
CASSESHTDGGKGYGYTF
TGTGCCAGCAGTGAATCCCACACGGACGGGGGTAAAGGGTATGGCTACACCTTC
>-|TRBJ1-1|-|TRBV2
CASDNMDTEAFF
TGTGCCAGCGACAACATGGACACTGAAGCTTTCTTT
>-|TRBJ2-1|-|TRBV25-1
CASSEWGNGGEQFF
TGTGCCAGCAGTGAATGGGGGAACGGGGGTGAGCAGTTCTTC
>-|TRBJ1-2|-|TRBV30
CAWKTPGLTGPYGYTF
TGTGCCTGGAAGACTCCGGGACTAACCGGACCCTATGGCTACACCTTC
>few|TRBJ1-1|TRBD1|TRBV14
CASSQRTGVEAFF
TGTGCCAGCAGCCAACGGACAGGGGTTGAAGCTTTCTTT
>-|TRBJ1-1|-|TRBV9
CASSPPYRESTEAFF
TGTGCCAGCAGCCCCCCTTACAGGGAGAGCACTGAAGCTTTCTTT
>once|TRBJ2-5|TRBD2|TRBV18
CASSPLGTPGGETQYF
TGTGCCAGCTCACCGCTAGGGACTCCCGGGGGGGAGACCCAGTACTTC
>-|TRBJ2-1|-|TRBV19
CASSIDAESEQFF
TGTGCCAGTAGTATAGATGCGGAAAGTGAGCAGTTCTTC
>-|TRBJ2-7|-|TRBV21-1
CASSTCRTPSEQYF
TGTGCCAGCAGCACCTGTCGGACTCCCAGCGAGCAGTACTTC
>-|TRBJ2-1|-|TRBV11-3
CASSLQGLPSNEQFF
TGTGCCAGCAGCTTGCAGGGATTGCCCTCCAATGAGCAGTTCTTC
>-|TRBJ2-3|TRBD2|TRBV7-6
CASSSNGRGSADTQYF
TGTGCCAGCAGCTCCAACGGGAGGGGGAGTGCAGATACGCAGTATTTT
>-|TRBJ2-6|TRBD1|TRBV5-8
CASSPLQGVPGANVLTF
TGTGCCAGCAGCCCCCTTCAGGGGGTTCCTGGGGCCAACGTCCTGACTTTC
>-|TRBJ1-6|TRBD1|TRBV5-6
CASSFRDRDNSPLHF
TGTGCCAGCAGCTTCCGGGACAGGGATAATTCACCCCTCCACTTT
>-|TRBJ1-1|-|TRBV6-1
CASRYRLNTEAFF
TGTGCCAGCAGGTACAGGCTGAACACTGAAGCTTTCTTT
>-|TRBJ1-6|-|TRBV7-8
CASSLLPAGVGGSYNSPLHF
TGTGCCAGCAGCTTACTCCCGGCAGGGGTGGGAGGGTCCTATAATTCACCCCTCCACTTT
>-|TRBJ1-3|-|TRBV30
CAWGATPGNTIYF
TGTGCCTGGGGGGCCACTCCCGGAAACACCATATATTTT
>-|TRBJ2-7|-|TRBV5-1
CASSGGVGLFYEQYF
TGCGCCAGCAGCGGCGGGGTAGGCCTTTTCTACGAGCAGTACTTC
>few|TRBJ2-2|-|TRBV11-2
CASSLVSSDTGELFF
TGTGCCAGCAGCTTAGTGAGCAGCGACACCGGGGAGCTGTTTTTT
>-|TRBJ2-5|TRBD1|TRBV5-4
CASGDREETQYF
TGTGCCAGTGGTGACAGGGAAGAGACCCAGTACTTC
>-|TRBJ2-1|TRBD1|TRBV6-5
CASSYLGTVTNEQFF
TGTGCCAGCAGTTACCTCGGGACAGTGACCAATGAGCAGTTCTTC
>-|TRBJ2-1|TRBD2|TRBV14
CASSLWASGGNEQFF
TGTGCCAGCAGCCTCTGGGCTAGCGGGGGGAATGAGCAGTTCTTC
>-|TRBJ1-2|TRBD1|TRBV6-6
CASSASGTGGYTF
TGTGCCAGCAGCGCCTCCGGGACAGGCGGCTACACCTTC
>-|TRBJ1-2|-|TRBV7-6
CASSPPTALEGYTF
TGTGCCAGCAGCCCCCCTACGGCGTTGGAGGGCTACACCTTC
>-|TRBJ2-5|TRBD2|TRBV5-4
CASSLAEVGGETQYF
TGTGCCAGCAGCTTGGCTGAGGTGGGAGGGGAGACCCAGTACTTC
>once|TRBJ2-1|TRBD1|TRBV27
CASSLDRAASEQFF
TGTGCCAGCAGTTTAGACAGGGCGGCTAGCGAGCAGTTCTTC
>-|TRBJ2-7|TRBD1|TRBV6-5
CASSYPGQGPSEQYF
TGTGCCAGCAGTTACCCCGGACAGGGACCTTCCGAGCAGTACTTC
>-|TRBJ2-3|-|TRBV19
CASSISLIRDTQYF
TGTGCCAGTAGTATTAGTCTCATCCGGGATACGCAGTATTTT
>-|TRBJ2-3|-|TRBV4-1
CASSQRDTDTQYF
TGCGCCAGCAGCCAGAGGGACACAGATACGCAGTATTTT
>-|TRBJ1-1|TRBD1|TRBV27
CASSHRTGEGAFF
TGTGCCAGCAGCCACCGGACAGGGGAAGGAGCTTTCTTT
>-|TRBJ1-3|-|TRBV4-1
CASSQDWGHSGNTIYF
TGCGCCAGCAGCCAAGATTGGGGCCACTCTGGAAACACCATATATTTT
>-|TRBJ2-7|-|TRBV5-1
CASSLGLIYEQYF
TGCGCCAGCAGCTTAGGACTGATCTACGAGCAGTACTTC
>few|TRBJ1-5|-|TRBV10-3
CAISGGEGQPQHF
TGTGCCATCAGTGGGGGGGAAGGTCAGCCCCAGCATTTT
>-|TRBJ1-5|TRBD1|TRBV6-1
CASRNTGGGYQPQHF
TGTGCCAGCAGAAACACAGGGGGGGGCTATCAGCCCCAGCATTTT
>-|TRBJ2-5|-|TRBV4-1
CASSRDPGLRYQETQYF
TGCGCCAGCAGCCGAGATCCGGGACTCCGGTACCAAGAGACCCAGTACTTC
>-|TRBJ2-3|TRBD1|TRBV10-3
CATTTGLDTDTQYF
TGTGCCACTACGACAGGGTTGGACACAGATACGCAGTATTTT
>once|TRBJ2-7|-|TRBV9
CASSVLQGSEQYF
TGTGCCAGCAGCGTCTTACAGGGTAGCGAGCAGTACTTC
>-|TRBJ1-5|-|TRBV19
CASSIGGPGVRYSNQPQHF
TGTGCCAGTAGTATAGGGGGCCCTGGAGTTCGGTATAGCAATCAGCCCCAGCATTTT
>-|TRBJ1-4|-|TRBV5-6
CASSFLFSPGQPPEKLFF
TGTGCCAGCAGCTTTTTATTTTCACCGGGACAACCACCTGAAAAACTGTTTTTT
>once|TRBJ2-7|TRBD1|TRBV15
CATSRLTGGEQYF
TGTGCCACCAGCAGGCTAACAGGGGGCGAGCAGTACTTC
>-|TRBJ2-3|TRBD2|TRBV18
CASSPPGLAGKTDTQYF
TGTGCCAGCTCACCACCCGGACTAGCGGGGAAAACAGATACGCAGTATTTT
>-|TRBJ1-2|TRBD1|TRBV7-9
CASQLIAGQGGNYGYTF
TGTGCCAGTCAGCTCATAGCCGGACAGGGGGGGAACTATGGCTACACCTTC